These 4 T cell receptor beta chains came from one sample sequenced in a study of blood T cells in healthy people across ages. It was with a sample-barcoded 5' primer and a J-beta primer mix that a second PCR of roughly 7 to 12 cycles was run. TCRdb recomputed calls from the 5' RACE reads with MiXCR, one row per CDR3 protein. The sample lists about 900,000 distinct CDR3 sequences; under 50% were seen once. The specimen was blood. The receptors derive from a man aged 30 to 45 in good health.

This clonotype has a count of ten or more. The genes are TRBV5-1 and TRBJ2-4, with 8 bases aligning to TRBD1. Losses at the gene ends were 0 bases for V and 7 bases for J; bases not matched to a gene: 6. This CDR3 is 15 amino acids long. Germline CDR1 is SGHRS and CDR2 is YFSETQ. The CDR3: CASSLGPGQGNIQYF. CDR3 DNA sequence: TGCGCCAGCAGCTTGGGCCCCGGACAGGGTAACATTCAGTACTTC.

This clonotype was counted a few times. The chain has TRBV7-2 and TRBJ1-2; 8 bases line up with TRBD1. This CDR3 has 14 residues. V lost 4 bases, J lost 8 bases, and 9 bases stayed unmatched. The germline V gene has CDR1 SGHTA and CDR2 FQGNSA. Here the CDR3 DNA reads TGTGCCAGCAGCTCCGCAGGGGGCCGAGTGGGCTACACCTTC. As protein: CASSSAGGRVGYTF.

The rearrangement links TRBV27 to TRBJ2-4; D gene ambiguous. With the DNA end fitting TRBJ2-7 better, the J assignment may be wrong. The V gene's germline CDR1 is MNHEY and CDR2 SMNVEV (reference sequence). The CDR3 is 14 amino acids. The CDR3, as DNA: TGTGCCAGCAGGGGTTCCAAAAACTCCTACGAGCAGTACTTC. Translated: CASRGSKNSYEQYF.

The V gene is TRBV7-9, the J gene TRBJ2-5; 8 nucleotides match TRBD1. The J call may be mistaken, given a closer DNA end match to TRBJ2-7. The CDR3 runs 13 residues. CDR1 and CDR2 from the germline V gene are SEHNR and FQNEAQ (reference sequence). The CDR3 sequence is CASSPLDRDEQYF. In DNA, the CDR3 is TGTGCCAGCAGCCCCCTGGACAGGGACGAGCAGTACTTC.